The following is a T cell receptor beta chain sequence with its context. The sample comes from a study of cytomegalovirus exposure and HLA in healthy donors. Primers included in the PCR were 60 Vbeta and 13 Jbeta primers. The repertoire was sequenced with immunoSEQ multiplex PCR; TCRdb's copy has only in-frame clones and lacks some. The data contain approximately 110,000 clones, approximately 70% of them singletons. The V segment lost 4 bases and the J segment 10 bases; nucleotides outside the gene matches: 8. The CDR3 is made up of 15 amino acids. The germline gives CDR1 LNHDA, CDR2 SQIVND (reference sequence).

Sequencing was done on a sample of PBMCs. The V call is TRBV19, the J call TRBJ2-1; 12 bases map to TRBD2. The receptor was derived from a man aged 25 to 45 in good health and CMV-seropositive. The CDR3 nucleotides read TGTGCCAGTAGTACCCGACTAGCGGGGGCGAAGGAGCAGTTCTTC. Translated, it gives CASSTRLAGAKEQFF.